These 18 T cell receptor beta chains were sequenced from one sample in a study of OX40 agonist ivuxolimab in advanced cancers. This table comes from immunoSEQ multiplex PCR, and its TCRdb copy is limited to in-frame clones, with some not included. In the table there are about 84,000 clones, roughly nine tenths of which are singletons. The sample in question was CD4+ or CD8+ T cells sorted from blood, obtained in a trial of the OX40 agonist ivuxolimab. The source of these receptors is an adult with an advanced solid tumor such as melanoma, head and neck, liver or kidney cancer.

The chain links TRBV5-1 to TRBJ2-4; D is possibly TRBD1 (5 bases). The CDR3 consists of 15 residues. CDR1 SGHRS and CDR2 YFSETQ come from the germline V gene. Trimming removed 4 bases at V and 1 base at J, with 12 bases between. The CDR3 loop is CASSVGVSAKNIQYF. Written as DNA, the CDR3 is TGCGCCAGCAGCGTAGGGGTTTCGGCCAAAAACATTCAGTACTTC. Full variable domain (outside the CDR3, taken from reference TRBV5-1 and TRBJ2-4): KAGVTQTPRYLIKTRGQQVTLSCSPISGHRSVSWYQQTPGQGLQFLFEYFSETQRNKGNFPGRFSGRQFSNSRSEMNVSTLELGDSALYLCASSVGVSAKNIQYFGAGTRLSVL.

The rearrangement links TRBV2 to TRBJ2-7; no clear D. The V end was cut by 5 bases, the J end by 5 bases, with 7 bases between. The germline V gene has CDR1 SNHLY and CDR2 FYNNEI. The CDR3 totals 11 residues. In nucleotides, the CDR3 is TGTGCCAGCAGTTACATAAACGAGCAGTACTTC. This encodes CASSYINEQYF.

This chain joins TRBV11-2 and TRBJ2-3, with D possibly matching TRBD1 (6 bases). Trimming pared 5 bases from V and 7 bases from J, leaving 13 bases between. CDR3 size: 13 residues. CDR1 and CDR2 from the germline V gene are SGHAT and FQNNGV. CDR3 DNA sequence: TGTGCCAGCAGCCTCAGGGGAGCGAATACGCAGTATTTT. Translated, it gives CASSLRGANTQYF. Filled out from reference TRBV11-2 and TRBJ2-3, the complete variable domain reads EAGVAQSPRYKIIEKRQSVAFWCNPISGHATLYWYQQILGQGPKLLIQFQNNGVVDDSQLPKDRFSAERLKGVDSTLKIQPAKLEDSAVYLCASSLRGANTQYFGPGTRLTVL.

The CDR3 region has the DNA TGCGCCAGCAGCCGCTCCCTCCGAGCGGGAGTTGGCACAGATACGCAGTATTTT. Its translation: CASSRSLRAGVGTDTQYF. This rearrangement joins TRBV4-1 to TRBJ2-3; the match to TRBD2 covers 8 bases. The V and J ends lost 4 bases and 1 base, in that order; junction bases with no gene match: 13. In germline, CDR1 is MGHRA, CDR2 YSYEKL. The CDR3 sequence is 18 residues long.

This clone was found a few times. The chain links TRBV5-4 to TRBJ1-1; no reliable D call. The CDR3 has 13 amino acids. The germline V gene has CDR1 SGHNT and CDR2 YYREEE (reference sequence). V lost 0 bases, J lost 1 base, and 4 bases lay in between. CDR3 in amino acids: CASSLGANTEAFF. CDR3 nucleotide sequence: TGTGCCAGCAGCTTGGGGGCGAACACTGAAGCTTTCTTT.

This clone was counted a single time. The chain has TRBV6-1 and TRBJ2-5; tentative D call: TRBD1 (6 bases). Matching the DNA end better, TRBJ2-7 makes the J call doubtful. Germline V gives CDR1 MNHNS, CDR2 SASEGT. The CDR3 loop spans 15 amino acids. The CDR3 here is CASRGGQRSIYEQYF. For the CDR3, the DNA is TGTGCCAGCAGGGGTGGACAGCGGAGCATTTACGAGCAGTACTTC.

The V and J genes are TRBV28 and TRBJ2-7; the D gene is possibly TRBD1 (7 bases). The CDR3 consists of 14 residues. CDR1 MDHEN and CDR2 SYDVKM come from the germline V gene. The V end was cut by 5 bases, the J end by 3 bases, with 14 bases between. The CDR3 loop reads CASSPPGGSYEQYF. CDR3 sequence (DNA): TGTGCCAGCAGTCCCCCAGGGGGGAGCTACGAGCAGTACTTC.

V usage is TRBV5-1 and J usage is TRBJ2-1, with 9 bases identical to TRBD2. There are 15 residues in the CDR3. Germline V gene lookup returns CDR1 SGHRS and CDR2 YFSETQ. V gave up 4 bases and J gave up 8 bases; unmatched junction bases: 10. CDR3 sequence reads: CASSKVRGGIHEQFF. The CDR3 DNA reads TGCGCCAGCAGCAAGGTGCGGGGGGGGATTCATGAGCAGTTCTTC. Filled out from reference TRBV5-1 and TRBJ2-1, the complete variable domain reads KAGVTQTPRYLIKTRGQQVTLSCSPISGHRSVSWYQQTPGQGLQFLFEYFSETQRNKGNFPGRFSGRQFSNSRSEMNVSTLELGDSALYLCASSKVRGGIHEQFFGPGTRLTVL.

This clone was recorded a few times. The V and J genes are TRBV10-1 and TRBJ2-7; possibly TRBD1 for D (5 bases). Germline V gives CDR1 WNHNN, CDR2 SYGVQD (reference sequence). This CDR3 is built from 13 residues. The V end lost 0 bases, the J end lost 3 bases, and 6 bases lay between the germline ends. For the CDR3, the DNA is TGCGCCAGCAGTGAGTCAGGGGTCTACGAGCAGTACTTC. Translation gives CASSESGVYEQYF.

This chain links TRBV2 with TRBJ2-3; 10 bases fit TRBD2. The germline CDR1 and CDR2 sequences are SNHLY and FYNNEI. CDR3 length equals 15 residues. J was trimmed by 8 bases and V by 7 bases; bases with no gene match: 12. The CDR3 DNA reads as TGTGCCAGCAAGGGAGCGGGAGGGCCTCTACCTACGCAGTATTTT. Its protein is CASKGAGGPLPTQYF.

The chain has TRBV25-1 and TRBJ1-3, with 10 positions matching TRBD1. There are 15 residues in the CDR3. The germline CDR1 and CDR2 sequences are MGHDK and SYGVNS. The V segment lost 4 bases and the J segment 2 bases; nucleotides outside the gene matches: 2. CDR3 sequence (DNA): TGTGCCAGCAGTGCCGGACAGGGGGCTGGAAACACCATATATTTT. Its protein is CASSAGQGAGNTIYF.

J is TRBJ2-7 and V is TRBV7-9, with a tentative D call TRBD1 (6 bases). Germline-derived CDR1 and CDR2 are SEHNR and FQNEAQ (reference sequence). This CDR3 is built from 12 residues. Trimming cost V 11 bases and J 2 bases, with 13 bases left between them. CDR3 residues: CASQGPTYEQYF. CDR3 nucleotide sequence: TGTGCCTCACAGGGACCTACCTACGAGCAGTACTTC.

This chain joins TRBV27 and TRBJ2-5; possibly TRBD2 for D (5 bases). The CDR3 runs to 16 residues. From germline, CDR1 is MNHEY and CDR2 SMNVEV (reference sequence). V gave up 6 bases and J gave up 1 base, with 18 bases separating them. Written as DNA, the CDR3 is TGTGCCAGCAGCCCGTCAGCGGCTTGGACCCAAGAGACCCAGTACTTC. Encoded protein: CASSPSAAWTQETQYF.

The chain links TRBV29-1 to TRBJ2-1; 7 bases align to TRBD2. The junction had 3 bases not matched to a gene; V was cut back by 4 bases and J by 0 bases. This CDR3 is built from 14 residues. Per germline, CDR1 SQVTM and CDR2 ANQGSEA. CDR3 sequence (DNA): TGCAGCGTTGTCCGCGGGGGCTCCTACAATGAGCAGTTCTTC. Encoded protein: CSVVRGGSYNEQFF.

The table lists this clone with a count of one. The rearrangement links TRBV30 to TRBJ2-2, with D uncertain. CDR1 and CDR2 from the germline V gene are GTSNPN and SVGIG (reference sequence). The CDR3 length is 10 residues. Between the trimmed V and J ends, which lost 4 bases and 5 bases, there was a span of 2 bases. The chain's CDR3 is CAWKTGELFF. Written as DNA, the CDR3 is TGTGCCTGGAAAACCGGGGAGCTGTTTTTT.

This clone has more than one count but fewer than ten. The V and J genes are TRBV19 and TRBJ1-5, with a tentative D call TRBD1 (5 bases). Germline CDR1 is LNHDA and CDR2 is SQIVND (reference sequence). V lost 6 bases and J lost 6, with 12 bases in between. CDR3 length: 13 residues. The CDR3 DNA follows: TGTGCCAGTAGCTCCTCCAGGGTTCAGCCCCAGCATTTT. Residues: CASSSSRVQPQHF.

On this clone itself: Germline is not matched at one junction end, which may reflect a read error. The genes are TRBV5-1 and TRBJ2-1; 8 bases line up with TRBD2. CDR3 length equals 13 residues. Germline lookup yields CDR1 SGHRS and CDR2 YFSETQ. The CDR3 sequence is CATSGGSYNEQFF. In DNA form, the CDR3 reads TGCGCCACCAGCGGGGGCTCCTACAATGAGCAGTTCTTC.

The gene calls are TRBV9 and TRBJ1-1, with D tentatively TRBD1 (6 bases). The CDR3 contains 14 residues. The ends were cut back, 2 bases at V and 2 bases at J, with 10 bases in the middle. CDR1 and CDR2 from the germline V gene are SGDLS and YYNGEE. The CDR3 DNA reads TGTGCCAGCAGCGTTAGGACAGACAACACTGAAGCTTTCTTT. Protein product: CASSVRTDNTEAFF.